A selection of T cell receptor beta chains follows, all from one sample in a study of cytomegalovirus exposure and HLA in healthy donors. Using immunoSEQ multiplex PCR, the repertoire was profiled, and TCRdb retains in-frame clones only, with some absent. The sample gives 95,000 to 100,000 clones, under 80% of which show up once; 3.5% to 5% is in the top ten. The sample taken for sequencing was PBMCs. Source of these receptors: a man aged 40-49 years in good health and CMV-seronegative. The CDR3 runs from the conserved cysteine through the conserved F or W. A D gene is named only where the DNA matches it firmly. Where a row states a size, it is once, few, many or the class of an expanded clone; other rows omit it.

v_gene,j_gene,abundance,d_gene,CDR3nt,CDR3aa
TRBV5-1,TRBJ1-6,-,TRBD1,TGCGCCAGCAGACAAAGGGACAGCCCAAATTCACCCCTCCACTTT,CASRQRDSPNSPLHF
TRBV2,TRBJ2-7,medium-sized,TRBD2,TGTGCCAGCACCGCCCCGGGAGGGCACGAGCAGTACTTC,CASTAPGGHEQYF
TRBV28,TRBJ1-5,once,TRBD1,TGTGCCAGCAGTTCCCCACAGGGGATCTATCAGCCCCAGCATTTT,CASSSPQGIYQPQHF
TRBV5-1,TRBJ1-4,-,-,TGCGCCAGCAGCTTGGGGCTGGGAGATGCAACTAATGAAAAACTGTTTTTT,CASSLGLGDATNEKLFF
TRBV19,TRBJ2-1,-,TRBD2,TGTGCCAGTAGAAAGACTAGCCACCTATACAATGAGCAGTTCTTC,CASRKTSHLYNEQFF
TRBV7-9,TRBJ1-4,-,TRBD1,TGTTCCAGCAGCCCCCGACAGGGGAAAAATGAAAAACTGTTTTTT,CSSSPRQGKNEKLFF
TRBV6-1,TRBJ1-1,-,TRBD1,TGTGCCAGCAGGGGACAGGGGGCTATGAACACTGAAGCTTTCTTT,CASRGQGAMNTEAFF
TRBV10-1,TRBJ2-3,-,-,TGCGCCAGCAGTGAGACGGGACCGGGCGGGAATACGCAGTATTTT,CASSETGPGGNTQYF
TRBV14,TRBJ1-6,-,-,TGTGCCAGCAGCCAGGACAGAACGGATTCACCCCTCCACTTT,CASSQDRTDSPLHF
TRBV5-5,TRBJ2-5,-,TRBD2,TGTGCCAGCAGCCAAGGACTAGCGGGGGGCCAAGAGACCCAGTACTTC,CASSQGLAGGQETQYF
TRBV6-1,TRBJ2-1,-,-,TGTGCCAGCAGTGGGAAGGGGGGCGGGGGTGTAAATGAGCAGTTCTTC,CASSGKGGGGVNEQFF
TRBV6-1,TRBJ1-1,-,TRBD1,TGTGCCGAAGGGGAACAGGGGCGAACTGAAGCTTTCTTT,CAEGEQGRTEAFF
TRBV30,TRBJ2-5,-,-,TGTGCCTGGAGTCCTAAAGAGACCCAGTACTTC,CAWSPKETQYF
TRBV28,TRBJ1-2,-,-,TGTGCCAGCGGCCCTACAGGCTATGGCTACACCTTC,CASGPTGYGYTF
TRBV4-2,TRBJ2-1,-,TRBD1,TGTGCCAGCAGCCAAAGAGAGGGGGCCGGCTACAATGAGCAGTTCTTC,CASSQREGAGYNEQFF
TRBV11-1,TRBJ1-1,-,-,TGTGCCAGCAGCTTACAACAACCGAACACTGAAGCTTTCTTT,CASSLQQPNTEAFF
TRBV19,TRBJ1-1,-,TRBD1,TGTGCCAGTAGTAGTTTAAGGGGACAGGGGATCACTGAAGCTTTCTTT,CASSSLRGQGITEAFF
TRBV20-1,TRBJ1-1,-,-,TGCAGTGCTAGGGAGGGTGAAGCTTTCTTT,CSAREGEAFF
TRBV2,TRBJ2-3,-,TRBD2,TGTGCCAGCAGTAAACTAGCGGGGGGGCCGAATACGCAGTATTTT,CASSKLAGGPNTQYF
TRBV5-4,TRBJ2-1,-,TRBD2,TGTGCCAGCAGCTTGAGGTACCTAGCGGGGGGGCCGGGTGAGCAGTTCTTC,CASSLRYLAGGPGEQFF
TRBV15,TRBJ1-1,-,-,TGTGCCACCAGCAGAGATTGGGCGATCATGAACACTGAAGCTTTCTTT,CATSRDWAIMNTEAFF
TRBV7-2,TRBJ1-1,-,TRBD1,TGTGCCAGCAGCTTGTCAGGGGGGAACACTGAAGCTTTCTTT,CASSLSGGNTEAFF
TRBV9,TRBJ1-4,-,-,TGTGCCAGCAGCGTAGCTGCAACTAATGAAAAACTGTTTTTT,CASSVAATNEKLFF
TRBV5-1,TRBJ2-7,few,TRBD1,TGCGCCAGCAGCTCCCAGGGGGCGCCCCGACGGGTTTACGAGCAGTACTTC,CASSSQGAPRRVYEQYF
TRBV7-6,TRBJ2-1,-,TRBD1,TGTGCCAGCAGCGAGGGACAGGGGGCCCATGAGCAGTTCTTC,CASSEGQGAHEQFF
TRBV19,TRBJ1-5,-,TRBD1,TGTGCCAGTAGTGTTATCCGGGACAGCCTCAATCAGCCCCAGCATTTT,CASSVIRDSLNQPQHF
TRBV5-1,TRBJ2-5,-,TRBD1,TGCGCCAGCAGCGGGGGACAGTCGGAGACCCAGTACTTC,CASSGGQSETQYF
TRBV2,TRBJ1-2,-,-,TGTGCCAGCGGGAGAACCGGGGGGACAGGCTACACCTTC,CASGRTGGTGYTF
TRBV19,TRBJ1-1,-,-,TGTGCCAGTAGTTTCATGGGGAGGAACACTGAAGCTTTCTTT,CASSFMGRNTEAFF
TRBV18,TRBJ1-2,-,-,TGTGCCAGCTCACCAGTAGACTATGGCTACACCTTC,CASSPVDYGYTF
TRBV6-4,TRBJ1-6,-,TRBD1,TGTGCCAGCAACCCTCCACCGGACAGGGGGACTTCACCCCTCCACTTT,CASNPPPDRGTSPLHF
TRBV5-6,TRBJ2-5,-,-,TGTGCCAGCAGCAAGAGGGAGACCCAGTACTTC,CASSKRETQYF
TRBV6-5,TRBJ1-6,-,-,TGTGCCAGCAAAGTGGGGGCAAGTTCACCCCTCCACTTT,CASKVGASSPLHF
TRBV18,TRBJ2-4,-,TRBD1,TGTGCCAGCTCACCACCCCCCACAGGGGGAACTCAGTACTTC,CASSPPPTGGTQYF
TRBV23-1,TRBJ1-5,few,TRBD1,TGCGCCAGCAACCCCAGGGGGAAGGGCCATCAGCCCCAGCATTTT,CASNPRGKGHQPQHF
TRBV28,TRBJ1-4,-,-,TGTGCCAGACCCAGTCGTCGGACACTCGTGAAAAGGTTGTTTTTT,CARPSRRTLVKRLFF
TRBV11-2,TRBJ2-7,-,-,TGTGCCAGCAGCTTAGGACTCGATGGCGAGCAGTACTTC,CASSLGLDGEQYF
TRBV27,TRBJ2-3,-,-,TGTGCCAGCAGTTTTCGAGGGATCGATACGCAGTATTTT,CASSFRGIDTQYF
TRBV6-5,TRBJ1-1,once,-,TGTGCCAGCAGTTACGCTACTAGGGCTTTCTTT,CASSYATRAFF
TRBV9,TRBJ2-3,-,TRBD2,TGTGCCAGCAGCGTAGGGGCTAGCGGGTACACAGATACGCAGTATTTT,CASSVGASGYTDTQYF
TRBV4-1,TRBJ1-2,few,-,TGCGCCAGCAGCCAAGATGACAGCTTCTATGGCTACACCTTC,CASSQDDSFYGYTF
TRBV7-8,TRBJ2-2,-,-,TGTGCCAGCAGCTTAAACGGACTAGGGGGTGAGGGGAACACCGGGGAGCTGTTTTTT,CASSLNGLGGEGNTGELFF
TRBV7-2,TRBJ1-6,-,-,TGTGCCAGCAGCTCCCGGGACACGAATTCACCCCTCCACTTT,CASSSRDTNSPLHF
TRBV18,TRBJ2-5,-,-,TGTGCCAGCTCACCACGTGACCCTGGCGGTGGAGAGACCCAGTACTTC,CASSPRDPGGGETQYF
TRBV6-5,TRBJ2-2,-,TRBD1,TGTGCCAGCAGCCCGGGACAGGGAACCGGGGAGCTGTTTTTT,CASSPGQGTGELFF
TRBV19,TRBJ1-1,-,-,TGTGCCAGTAGTATCTGGCAGGGAACTATGAACACTGAAGCTTTCTTT,CASSIWQGTMNTEAFF
TRBV5-1,TRBJ2-6,-,-,TGCGCCAGCAGCTTGGGGGGAGTCTCTGGGGCCAACGTCCTGACTTTC,CASSLGGVSGANVLTF